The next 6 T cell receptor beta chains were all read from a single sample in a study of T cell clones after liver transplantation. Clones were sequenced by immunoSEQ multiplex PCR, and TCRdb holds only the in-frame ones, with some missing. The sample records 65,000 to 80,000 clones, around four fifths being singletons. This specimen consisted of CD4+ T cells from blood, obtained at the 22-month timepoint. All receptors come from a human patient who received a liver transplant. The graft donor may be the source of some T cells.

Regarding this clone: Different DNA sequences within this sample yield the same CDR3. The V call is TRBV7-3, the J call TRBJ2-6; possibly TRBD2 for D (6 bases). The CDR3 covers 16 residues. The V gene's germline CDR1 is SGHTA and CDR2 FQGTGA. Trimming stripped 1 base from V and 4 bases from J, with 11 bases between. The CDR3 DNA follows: TGTGCCAGCAGCTTAAGTGGAGGGGCAGGGGCCAACGTCCTGACTTTC. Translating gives CASSLSGGAGANVLTF.

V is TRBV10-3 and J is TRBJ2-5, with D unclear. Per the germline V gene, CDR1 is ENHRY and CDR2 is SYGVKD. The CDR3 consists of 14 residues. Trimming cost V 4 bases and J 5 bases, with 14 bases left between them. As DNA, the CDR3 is TGTGCCATCAGTGGGAGCTCGGTGGGGGAGACCCAGTACTTC. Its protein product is CAISGSSVGETQYF.

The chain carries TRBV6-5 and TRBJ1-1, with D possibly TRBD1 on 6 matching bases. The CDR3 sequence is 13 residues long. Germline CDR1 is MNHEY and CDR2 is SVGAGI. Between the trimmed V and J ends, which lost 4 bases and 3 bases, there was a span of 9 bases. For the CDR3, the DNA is TGTGCCAGCAGTTCAGGGGCGGACACTGAAGCTTTCTTT. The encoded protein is CASSSGADTEAFF.

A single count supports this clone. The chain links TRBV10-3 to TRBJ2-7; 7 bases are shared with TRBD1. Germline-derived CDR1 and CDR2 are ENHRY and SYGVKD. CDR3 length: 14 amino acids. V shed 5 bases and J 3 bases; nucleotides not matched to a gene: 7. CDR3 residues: CAISLRDSGYEQYF. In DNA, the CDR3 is TGTGCCATCAGTCTCCGGGACAGCGGCTACGAGCAGTACTTC.

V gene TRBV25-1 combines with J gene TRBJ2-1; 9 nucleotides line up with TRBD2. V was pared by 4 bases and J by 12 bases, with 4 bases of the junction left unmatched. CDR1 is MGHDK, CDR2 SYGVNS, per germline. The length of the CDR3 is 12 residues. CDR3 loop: CASSASGTRQFF. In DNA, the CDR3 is TGTGCCAGCAGTGCTAGCGGGACTAGGCAGTTCTTC. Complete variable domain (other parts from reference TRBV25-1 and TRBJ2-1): EADIYQTPRYLVIGTGKKITLECSQTMGHDKMYWYQQDPGMELHLIHYSYGVNSTEKGDLSSESTVSRIRTEHFPLTLESARPSHTSQYLCASSASGTRQFFGPGTRLTVL.

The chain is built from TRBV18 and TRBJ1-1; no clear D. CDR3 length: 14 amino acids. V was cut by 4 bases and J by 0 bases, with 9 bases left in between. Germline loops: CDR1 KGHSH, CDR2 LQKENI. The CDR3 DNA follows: TGTGCCAGCTCACGAGGTAACCTGAACACTGAAGCTTTCTTT. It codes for CASSRGNLNTEAFF. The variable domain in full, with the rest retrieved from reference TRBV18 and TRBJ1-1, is NAGVMQNPRHLVRRRGQEARLRCSPMKGHSHVYWYRQLPEEGLKFMVYLQKENIIDESGMPKERFSAEFPKEGPSILRIQQVVRGDSAAYFCASSRGNLNTEAFFGQGTRLTVV.